This is a list of T cell receptor beta chains from one sample in a study of blood T cells in healthy people across ages. TCRdb analysed the 5' RACE reads with MiXCR anew, one entry per CDR3 protein. Of some 1.5 million distinct CDR3 sequences detected, under 55% appear once; the ten largest clones hold about 3.8%. Specimen: blood. The receptors originated from a woman between 18 and 29 years old in good health. CDR3s include the opening cysteine and the closing phenylalanine or tryptophan. A D gene is named only where the DNA matches it firmly. Not all rows give a size; the values are once, few, many and, for expanded clones, a class.

CDR3 length	D gene	clone size	V gene	J gene	CDR3 DNA	CDR3 protein
17	-	-	TRBV12-3/TRBV12-4	TRBJ2-1	TGTGCCAGCAGTTTAAATTCCCCCGGGGCAATGTACAATGAGCAGTTCTTC	CASSLNSPGAMYNEQFF
13	-	-	TRBV20-1	TRBJ2-5	TGCAGTGCCCGACGGGGCAACCAAGAGACCCAGTACTTC	CSARRGNQETQYF
14	-	-	TRBV12-3/TRBV12-4	TRBJ1-4	TGTGCCAGCAGTAGGGGGGGGGGAGGGCTAAAACTGTTTTTT	CASSRGGGGLKLFF
14	-	many	TRBV7-2	TRBJ2-3	TGTGCCAGCAGCCCTAGGAAGGTCACAGATACGCAGTATTTT	CASSPRKVTDTQYF
11	-	-	TRBV30	TRBJ2-1	TGTGCCTGGAGTGGACCGCAGGAGCAGTTCTTC	CAWSGPQEQFF
14	-	-	TRBV3-1	TRBJ2-7	TGTGCCAGCAGCCCAAGCCATCAGGGAGGCGAGCAGTACTTC	CASSPSHQGGEQYF
14	-	-	TRBV5-5	TRBJ2-5	TGTGCCAGCAGCTTGGGGGACTGGTACAATGAGCAGTACTTC	CASSLGDWYNEQYF
15	TRBD2	few	TRBV18	TRBJ2-7	TGTGCCAGCTCTCTTTGGACTAGCGGGAACTACGAGCAGTACTTC	CASSLWTSGNYEQYF
15	-	-	TRBV7-2	TRBJ2-1	TGTGCCAGCAGCCCTAGTGGGGGGCTGTACAATGAGCAGTTCTTC	CASSPSGGLYNEQFF
12	-	few	TRBV10-3	TRBJ2-7	TGTGCCATCAGTGGCGACTTTCCCGAGCAGTACTTC	CAISGDFPEQYF
14	-	-	TRBV4-1	TRBJ2-7	TGCGCCAGCAGCCCCCTACTTAATACCAAGGAGCAGTACTTC	CASSPLLNTKEQYF
16	-	-	TRBV5-1	TRBJ2-1	TGCGCCAGCAGCTTGTACCCGCAGCGGGTTCTCAATGAGCAGTTCTTC	CASSLYPQRVLNEQFF
13	-	-	TRBV12-3/TRBV12-4	TRBJ1-2	TGTGCCAGCAGTTTATTTGCTAACTATGGCTACACCTTC	CASSLFANYGYTF
14	-	-	TRBV13	TRBJ1-1	TGTGCCACCTGGGGGGAGGGAAGTTGGACTGAAGCTTTCTTT	CATWGEGSWTEAFF
9	-	-	TRBV21-1	TRBJ1-2	TGTGCCAGCCTCTTCGACTACACCTTC	CASLFDYTF
14	TRBD1	-	TRBV9	TRBJ1-2	TGTGCCAGCAGCGGAGGGACAGGGAACTATGGCTACACCTTC	CASSGGTGNYGYTF
13	-	few	TRBV29-1	TRBJ2-1	TGCAGCGTTGAAGACGGGAAATCCAATGAGCAGTTCTTC	CSVEDGKSNEQFF
15	TRBD1	-	TRBV10-3	TRBJ2-3	TGTGCCATCAGTTCCGGGACAGGAAGGACAGATACGCAGTATTTT	CAISSGTGRTDTQYF
15	-	few	TRBV20-1	TRBJ2-3	TGCAGTGCCGAAGGGCGGGGATCAACCACAGATACGCAGTATTTT	CSAEGRGSTTDTQYF
15	-	-	TRBV5-1	TRBJ2-5	TGCGCCAGCAGCGAACCGGGACTCACCCTAAGTGAGCAGTACTTC	CASSEPGLTLSEQYF
8	-	-	TRBV19	TRBJ2-1	TGTGCCCGGGACCGTTTGTTCTTC	CARDRLFF
15	-	once	TRBV19	TRBJ2-6	TGTGCCGTACGAGGGGTGGGCTCTGGGGCCAACGTCCTGACTTTC	CAVRGVGSGANVLTF